This is a list of T cell receptor beta chains from one sample in a study of shared clonotypes between healthy human individuals. Generated by immunoSEQ multiplex PCR, the TCRdb table keeps only in-frame clones and is missing some. The sample lists about 1.1 million clones, about 80% occurring once. Sequenced material: memory CD4+ T cells from PBMCs. The receptor set was obtained from a man aged 18 to 29 in good health. Some clones in this sample may be carry-over from other donors' samples. Each CDR3 is given with its conserved first and last residue. The D gene is left open where the match is weak. Rows give clone size only sometimes, using once, few, many, or a class for an expanded clone.

D gene: NA
clone size: NA
V gene: TRBV19
J gene: TRBJ2-7
CDR3 protein: CASSMRGPSVTLSYEQYF
CDR3 DNA: TGTGCCAGTAGTATGCGAGGCCCTAGCGTGACCCTTAGCTACGAGCAGTACTTC

D gene: NA
clone size: NA
V gene: TRBV27
J gene: TRBJ2-5
CDR3 protein: CASSLATRGETQYF
CDR3 DNA: TGTGCCAGCAGTTTAGCCACGAGGGGAGAGACCCAGTACTTC

D gene: NA
clone size: NA
V gene: TRBV5-1
J gene: TRBJ1-4
CDR3 protein: CASSLVMNEKLFF
CDR3 DNA: TGCGCCAGCAGCTTGGTCATGAATGAAAAACTGTTTTTT

D gene: NA
clone size: NA
V gene: TRBV5-1
J gene: TRBJ2-6
CDR3 protein: CASSLNAGANVLTF
CDR3 DNA: TGCGCCAGCAGCTTGAATGCTGGGGCCAACGTCCTGACTTTC

D gene: NA
clone size: NA
V gene: TRBV5-1
J gene: TRBJ1-4
CDR3 protein: CASSLEGQSYNEKLFF
CDR3 DNA: TGCGCCAGCAGCTTGGAAGGACAGTCTTACAATGAAAAACTGTTTTTT

D gene: NA
clone size: NA
V gene: TRBV27
J gene: TRBJ1-1
CDR3 protein: CASSFGRGSNTEAFF
CDR3 DNA: TGTGCCAGCAGTTTTGGTAGGGGCTCGAACACTGAAGCTTTCTTT

D gene: NA
clone size: NA
V gene: TRBV14
J gene: TRBJ1-2
CDR3 protein: CASSAGRVYGYTF
CDR3 DNA: TGTGCCAGCAGCGCAGGGAGGGTCTATGGCTACACCTTC

D gene: TRBD1
clone size: NA
V gene: TRBV19
J gene: TRBJ2-1
CDR3 protein: CASSSQNRGRWNEQFF
CDR3 DNA: TGTGCCAGTAGTAGCCAAAACAGGGGGCGATGGAATGAGCAGTTCTTC

D gene: TRBD1
clone size: NA
V gene: TRBV7-2
J gene: TRBJ2-7
CDR3 protein: CASSLGQGDYEQYF
CDR3 DNA: TGTGCCAGCAGCCTGGGCCAGGGGGACTACGAGCAGTACTTC

D gene: TRBD1
clone size: few
V gene: TRBV9
J gene: TRBJ1-1
CDR3 protein: CASSARQGFDRSAFF
CDR3 DNA: TGTGCCAGCAGCGCCCGACAGGGGTTCGATCGGTCTGCTTTCTTT

D gene: TRBD2
clone size: NA
V gene: TRBV4-1
J gene: TRBJ2-5
CDR3 protein: CASSQALAGVGYQETQYF
CDR3 DNA: TGCGCCAGCAGCCAAGCACTAGCGGGAGTGGGGTACCAAGAGACCCAGTACTTC

D gene: TRBD1
clone size: NA
V gene: TRBV6-1
J gene: TRBJ2-5
CDR3 protein: CASSENRGKTTQYF
CDR3 DNA: TGTGCCAGCAGTGAAAACAGGGGCAAGACGACCCAGTACTTC

D gene: NA
clone size: few
V gene: TRBV19
J gene: TRBJ1-5
CDR3 protein: CASSVQGGQPQHF
CDR3 DNA: TGTGCCAGTAGCGTACAGGGAGGCCAGCCCCAGCATTTT

D gene: TRBD1
clone size: NA
V gene: TRBV5-1
J gene: TRBJ2-6
CDR3 protein: CASSWDSSGANVLTF
CDR3 DNA: TGCGCCAGCAGCTGGGACAGCTCTGGGGCCAACGTCCTGACTTTC

D gene: TRBD2
clone size: once
V gene: TRBV27
J gene: TRBJ2-2
CDR3 protein: CASSFLAGGYSSGELFF
CDR3 DNA: TGTGCCAGCAGTTTTCTAGCGGGAGGGTATTCGTCGGGGGAGCTGTTTTTT

D gene: NA
clone size: NA
V gene: TRBV28
J gene: TRBJ1-5
CDR3 protein: CASSSGRDGSHQPQHF
CDR3 DNA: TGTGCCAGCAGTTCAGGACGGGATGGGAGCCATCAGCCCCAGCATTTT

D gene: TRBD2
clone size: NA
V gene: TRBV4-1
J gene: TRBJ2-1
CDR3 protein: CASSQDRSGRGRNEQFF
CDR3 DNA: TGCGCCAGCAGCCAAGATCGTAGCGGGAGAGGGAGGAATGAGCAGTTCTTC

D gene: NA
clone size: NA
V gene: TRBV27
J gene: TRBJ2-5
CDR3 protein: CASSSDYEETQYF
CDR3 DNA: TGTGCCAGCAGTTCGGACTATGAAGAGACCCAGTACTTC

D gene: TRBD1
clone size: NA
V gene: TRBV7-2
J gene: TRBJ2-3
CDR3 protein: CASSGGPRGLSTDTQYF
CDR3 DNA: TGTGCCAGCAGCGGGGGACCGAGGGGGCTAAGCACAGATACGCAGTATTTT

D gene: TRBD1
clone size: NA
V gene: TRBV19
J gene: TRBJ2-5
CDR3 protein: CASSIVRDRGRETQYF
CDR3 DNA: TGTGCCAGTAGTATAGTCCGGGACAGGGGTCGGGAGACCCAGTACTTC

D gene: TRBD1
clone size: few
V gene: TRBV29-1
J gene: TRBJ2-3
CDR3 protein: CSVDRGGTDTQYF
CDR3 DNA: TGCAGCGTGGACAGGGGGGGGACAGATACGCAGTATTTT

D gene: NA
clone size: NA
V gene: TRBV5-4
J gene: TRBJ1-4
CDR3 protein: CASSYGGGMGEKLFF
CDR3 DNA: TGTGCCAGCAGCTATGGAGGGGGAATGGGTGAAAAACTGTTTTTT

D gene: NA
clone size: NA
V gene: TRBV6-6
J gene: TRBJ2-2
CDR3 protein: CASSSGTANTGELFF
CDR3 DNA: TGTGCCAGCAGTTCCGGGACTGCTAACACCGGGGAGCTGTTTTTT

D gene: TRBD1
clone size: once
V gene: TRBV5-5
J gene: TRBJ2-7
CDR3 protein: CASSPGDRGSYEQYF
CDR3 DNA: TGTGCCAGCAGCCCGGGGGACAGGGGCAGCTACGAGCAGTACTTC

D gene: NA
clone size: few
V gene: TRBV2
J gene: TRBJ1-2
CDR3 protein: CASSGAGTYGYTF
CDR3 DNA: TGTGCCAGCAGTGGAGCAGGGACCTATGGCTACACCTTC

D gene: NA
clone size: few
V gene: TRBV27
J gene: TRBJ2-7
CDR3 protein: CASSPPGAGRREQYF
CDR3 DNA: TGTGCCAGCAGTCCTCCAGGGGCCGGTAGACGCGAGCAGTACTTC

D gene: TRBD2
clone size: NA
V gene: TRBV7-3
J gene: TRBJ2-1
CDR3 protein: CASRSSGRGSESEQFF
CDR3 DNA: TGTGCCAGCAGGTCTAGCGGGAGGGGTTCCGAAAGTGAGCAGTTCTTC

D gene: NA
clone size: NA
V gene: TRBV14
J gene: TRBJ1-4
CDR3 protein: CASSQDRPREREKLFF
CDR3 DNA: TGTGCCAGCAGCCAAGATAGGCCCCGGGAGCGGGAAAAACTGTTTTTT

D gene: NA
clone size: NA
V gene: TRBV9
J gene: TRBJ2-2
CDR3 protein: CASSSGGSNTGELFF
CDR3 DNA: TGTGCCAGCAGTTCCGGGGGTTCGAACACCGGGGAGCTGTTTTTT